One sample yielded the 8 T cell receptor beta chains listed below, sequenced in a study of low-dose radiotherapy and immunotherapy resistance in tumors. Primers used for first-strand cDNA, a TRAV- and TRBV-specific set, covered both alpha and beta chains. A roughly 22-cycle PCR with a constant-region primer and V-primer adapter amplified TCRs. TCRdb redid the calling of the reads with MiXCR, one entry per CDR3 protein. The sample includes approximately 30,000 distinct CDR3 sequences, about 49% of them seen just once. Time point denoted: after trial treatment. Treatment given: LDRT plus nivolumab, ipilimumab, low-dose cyclophosphamide and aspirin (RACIN trial). The sequenced sample was PBMCs, obtained after low-dose radiotherapy plus immunotherapy. All receptors derive from a male donor with gallbladder cancer.

The chain has TRBV27 and TRBJ1-6, with D unresolved. The ends were cut back, 8 bases at V and 0 bases at J, with 11 bases in the middle. Looked up from germline, CDR1 is MNHEY and CDR2 is SMNVEV (reference sequence). The length of the CDR3 is 15 residues. CDR3 nucleotides: TGTGCCAGCTCTAGCCAGAGCTCCTATAATTCACCCCTCCACTTT. Protein sequence: CASSSQSSYNSPLHF.

As regards this clonotype: One base separates it from a far larger clone, so it is likely a read error. This sequence joins TRBV5-4 and TRBJ2-6; D is perhaps TRBD2 (6 bases). The CDR3 has 14 amino acids. V was cut by 4 bases and J by 4 bases, with 9 bases left in between. Germline V gives CDR1 SGHNT, CDR2 YYREEE (reference sequence). This CDR3 is CASSRGDGANVLTF. CDR3 nucleotides: TGTGCCAGCAGCCGCGGGGACGGGGCCAACGTCCTGACTTTC.

CDR3 nucleotide sequence: TGTGCCAGCTCACCACAGGGCGCAGATACGCAGTATTTT. Protein product: CASSPQGADTQYF. This chain uses TRBV18 with TRBJ2-3, with unresolved D. V shed 1 base and J shed 4 bases, with 6 bases lying between them. Germline loops: CDR1 KGHSH, CDR2 LQKENI. This CDR3 comprises 13 residues.

In its sample, this clonotype was seen many times. This rearrangement joins TRBV30 to TRBJ1-2; unclear D gene. The CDR3 runs 12 residues. CDR1 is GTSNPN and CDR2 is SVGIG in the germline V gene (reference sequence). The chain's CDR3 is CTSLSPLYGYTF. DNA for the CDR3: TGTACATCCTTGTCTCCGCTCTATGGCTACACCTTC.

This clonotype is judged medium-sized. V and J are TRBV5-6 and TRBJ2-7; D is unresolved. The CDR3 runs 13 residues. V was pared by 4 bases and J by 0 bases, with 8 bases between. The V gene's germline CDR1 is SGHDT and CDR2 YYEEEE. CDR3 residues: CASSPDNSYEQYF. In DNA, the CDR3 is TGTGCCAGCAGCCCTGACAACTCCTACGAGCAGTACTTC.

This clonotype showed up many times. This sequence joins TRBV6-6 and TRBJ2-6; no firm D call. V was trimmed by 2 bases and J by 0 bases, leaving 8 bases between them. Germline V lookup: CDR1 MNHNY, CDR2 SVGAGI (reference sequence). The CDR3 is 16 residues long. CDR3 protein: CASSYTAFSGANVLTF. Here the CDR3 DNA reads TGTGCCAGCAGTTACACAGCCTTCTCTGGGGCCAACGTCCTGACTTTC.

Remarks on this clonotype: The junction does not match germline at one end; this may be a read error. The rearrangement joins TRBV28 to TRBJ1-1; 9 bases fit TRBD1. Germline CDR1 is MDHEN and CDR2 is SYDVKM. This CDR3 is 15 amino acids long. CDR3 sequence: CASRLSQGANTEAFF. In DNA form, the CDR3 reads TGTGCCAGCAGGTTATCACAGGGGGCGAACACTGAAGCTTTCTTT.

V and J are TRBV19 and TRBJ2-7, with D possibly TRBD2 on 5 matching bases. The CDR3 extends over 13 amino acids. Germline CDR1 reads LNHDA; CDR2 reads SQIVND (reference sequence). Trimming took off 9 bases at V and 2 bases at J, with 14 bases between the two ends. The CDR3 here is CASAGNAAYEQYF. CDR3 coding DNA: TGTGCCAGCGCCGGGAATGCAGCCTACGAGCAGTACTTC.